Ten or more counts support the clone carrying this T cell receptor beta chain. As yet, its antigen is unknown. V shed 6 bases, J shed 1 base, and the junction held 9 bases outside the gene matches. The CDR3 extends over 17 amino acids. CDR1 DFQATT and CDR2 SNEGSKA come from the germline V gene (reference sequence). The sample originates from a study of neurological immune-mediated disorders. Time point: longitudinal time-point 1 (baseline). General study findings and limits: The absence of shared CDR3 amino acid sequences among expanded clones across subjects suggests private repertoires in all groups.

The cDNA was generated through 5'RACE incorporating 10-nucleotide random UMIs. Each CDR3 protein gets one entry after TCRdb re-called the 5' RACE reads with MiXCR. The profile shows over 70,000 distinct CDR3 sequences, roughly 10% of them singletons. The clonotype comes from a man younger than 45 in good health. Sequencing was carried out using PBMCs. The chain couples TRBV20-1 to TRBJ2-2, with TRBD2 identical over 12 bases. CDR3 nucleotides: TGCAGTGCCCCGGGGGTACTAGCGGGAGGGAACACCGGGGAGCTGTTTTTT. As protein: CSAPGVLAGGNTGELFF.